Below are 15 T cell receptor beta chains sequenced from a single sample in a study of blood T cell repertoires in COVID-19. Method: immunoSEQ multiplex PCR; TCRdb's copy keeps in-frame clones and lacks some. The sample records roughly 180,000 clones, approximately 89% being singletons. The material sequenced was peripheral blood. The receptors were sampled from a woman in her fifties or sixties with acute or convalescent COVID-19.

The rearrangement joins TRBV15 to TRBJ2-1; 11 nucleotides match TRBD2. Germline trimming cut 5 bases from V and 9 bases from J; bases unmatched to any gene: 9. The length of the CDR3 is 15 residues. Germline CDR1 and CDR2: LNHNV and YYDKDF (reference sequence). The CDR3 DNA reads TGTGCCACCAGCCGCGGGTTAGCGGGAGGGGGTGAGCAGTTCTTC. It specifies CATSRGLAGGGEQFF.

The chain combines TRBV6-5 with TRBJ1-1, with D possibly matching TRBD1 (6 bases). This CDR3 is 12 amino acids long. The germline gives CDR1 MNHEY, CDR2 SVGAGI. Trimming stripped 6 bases from V and 5 bases from J, with 10 bases between. CDR3 sequence reads: CASRPDRTEAFF. DNA of the CDR3: TGTGCCAGCAGGCCCGACAGGACTGAAGCTTTCTTT.

This sequence joins TRBV3-1 (or the pseudogene TRBV3-2) and TRBJ2-1; 7 nucleotides agree with TRBD1. V dropped 2 bases and J dropped 4; count of bases not matched to a gene: 5. Per the germline V gene, CDR1 is LGHDT and CDR2 is YNNKEL (reference sequence). This CDR3 contains 15 residues. In DNA form, the CDR3 reads TGTGCCAGCAGCCAACCGGGACAGTATTACAATGAGCAGTTCTTC. It specifies CASSQPGQYYNEQFF.

The rearrangement joins TRBV19 to TRBJ1-1; D gene ambiguous. Looked up from germline, CDR1 is LNHDA and CDR2 is SQIVND (reference sequence). The CDR3 totals 13 residues. The germline V and J ends were trimmed by 1 base and 5 bases, with 8 bases remaining between them. CDR3 sequence reads: CASSIAAGTEAFF. In DNA, the CDR3 is TGTGCCAGTAGTATAGCGGCCGGGACTGAAGCTTTCTTT.

The chain uses TRBV19 and TRBJ1-2; 7 bases align to TRBD1. There are 16 residues in the CDR3. V shed 2 bases and J 0 bases; nucleotides not matched to a gene: 6. CDR1 LNHDA and CDR2 SQIVND come from the germline V gene (reference sequence). CDR3 nucleotides: TGTGCCAGTAGTATAAGGGGGCCGCCGACTAACTATGGCTACACCTTC. Its protein is CASSIRGPPTNYGYTF.

This rearrangement joins TRBV28 to TRBJ2-7; TRBD2 agrees at 11 bases. CDR3 length: 15 residues. Trimming removed 2 bases from V and 0 bases from J; junction bases left unmatched: 0. Germline lookup yields CDR1 MDHEN and CDR2 SYDVKM. The CDR3 sequence is CASSLLAGGSYEQYF. DNA for the CDR3: TGTGCCAGCAGTTTACTAGCGGGAGGCTCCTACGAGCAGTACTTC.

The chain recombines TRBV6-5 with TRBJ1-5; a possible D gene is TRBD1 (6 bases). This CDR3 region has 15 residues. The V end was cut by 7 bases, the J end by 9 bases, with 22 bases between. Per the germline V gene, CDR1 is MNHEY and CDR2 is SVGAGI. As DNA, the CDR3 is TGTGCCAGCACCTACCAGGGGAAGAGCAGAATGCCCCAGCATTTT. It yields the protein CASTYQGKSRMPQHF.

This clone came up a few times. This chain connects TRBV30 to TRBJ1-1; D not resolved. Trimming removed 6 bases from V and 3 bases from J, with 14 bases in between. This CDR3 is built from 13 residues. Germline-derived CDR1 and CDR2 are GTSNPN and SVGIG (reference sequence). DNA for the CDR3: TGTGCCTGTAGAGGGTGGACTGACACTGAAGCTTTCTTT. Translating gives CACRGWTDTEAFF.

The rearrangement links TRBV29-1 to TRBJ2-1; D is perhaps TRBD2 (5 bases). Per the germline V gene, CDR1 is SQVTM and CDR2 is ANQGSEA. V was clipped by 1 base and J by 0 bases, with 13 bases between them. The CDR3 extends over 16 amino acids. The CDR3 sequence is CSVEVGSGSSYNEQFF. The CDR3 DNA follows: TGCAGCGTTGAAGTCGGGTCGGGGAGCTCCTACAATGAGCAGTTCTTC.

The rearrangement links TRBV21-1 to TRBJ2-1; the table gives TRBD2 as D, unverified against the DNA. TRBV21-1 is termed a pseudogene. The CDR3 has 16 amino acids. CDR3 residues: CASSKEEGAGVGEQFF. CDR3 DNA: TGTGCCAGCAGCAAAGAGGAGGGAGCGGGAGTCGGTGAGCAGTTCTTC.

The chain links TRBV20-1 to TRBJ2-7; D possibly corresponds to TRBD2 (6 bases). The CDR3 sequence is 11 residues long. The germline V and J ends were trimmed by 7 bases and 6 bases, with 13 bases remaining between them. Germline V lookup: CDR1 DFQATT, CDR2 SNEGSKA (reference sequence). The CDR3 spells CSGRLGSEQYF. The CDR3 DNA reads as TGCAGTGGCCGACTAGGCTCCGAGCAGTACTTC.

The chain is built from TRBV5-1 and TRBJ2-1, with 8 nucleotides matching TRBD2. Germline loops: CDR1 SGHRS, CDR2 YFSETQ. The CDR3 consists of 15 residues. After removal of 0 bases from V and 5 bases from J, the junction contained 4 bases not matched to a gene. The CDR3: CASSLVREAHNEQFF. In DNA form, the CDR3 reads TGCGCCAGCAGCTTGGTGCGGGAGGCCCACAATGAGCAGTTCTTC.

This clone was observed a handful of times. The chain links TRBV6-5 to TRBJ1-1; TRBD1 aligns across 7 bases. In germline, CDR1 is MNHEY, CDR2 SVGAGI. The J segment lost 5 bases and the V segment lost 8 bases, leaving 8 bases of the junction unmatched. This CDR3 spans 13 amino acids. CDR3: CASVNRGRTEAFF. The CDR3 nucleotides read TGTGCCAGCGTCAACAGGGGTAGGACTGAAGCTTTCTTT.

V is TRBV5-4 and J is TRBJ1-5; 10 bases fit TRBD1. Trimming cost V 3 bases and J 6 bases; bases outside gene matches: 6. The CDR3 is 15 residues long. Germline V lookup: CDR1 SGHNT, CDR2 YYREEE (reference sequence). The CDR3 DNA reads TGTGCCAGCAGCTCGGACAGGGGGATTGGTCAGCCCCAGCATTTT. As protein: CASSSDRGIGQPQHF.

V gene TRBV10-3 combines with J gene TRBJ2-7, with 7 bases lining up with TRBD1. J lost 0 bases, V lost 0 bases, and 8 bases had no gene match. The germline gives CDR1 ENHRY, CDR2 SYGVKD. CDR3 length: 17 residues. The CDR3 DNA follows: TGTGCCATCAGTGAGTCATCGGGGACAGAGTTCTCCTACGAGCAGTACTTC. Encoded protein: CAISESSGTEFSYEQYF.